These T cell receptor beta chains were read from a single sample in a study of T cells in Graves' hyperthyroidism and ophthalmopathy. TCRdb reanalysed the multiplex PCR reads using MiXCR and keeps one entry per CDR3 protein. The profile shows approximately 640,000 distinct CDR3 sequences, approximately 15% of them singletons. Sequencing input: blood. The source of these receptors is a man aged 50-59 years with Graves' hyperthyroidism. CDR3s include the opening cysteine and the closing phenylalanine or tryptophan. Each record gives: CDR3 DNA, CDR3 protein, D gene, clone size, V gene, J gene. The D gene is left open where the match is weak. The size of a clone is reported for some rows only, either as once, few or many, or as a class for expanded clones.

TGTGCCAGCAGTGACCCTCCTTACAGAGAGCAGTTCTTC	CASSDPPYREQFF	.	many	TRBV25-1	TRBJ2-1
TGTGCCAGCAGCTTGAATTTCGCGGACAGTTATAATTCACCCCTCCACTTT	CASSLNFADSYNSPLHF	.	.	TRBV7-2	TRBJ1-6
TGTGCCAGCAGCCCTGTCGACCAGCCCCAGCATTTT	CASSPVDQPQHF	.	.	TRBV7-8	TRBJ1-5
TGTGCCAGCAGTTTACCCACCCTCTACGAGCAGTACTTC	CASSLPTLYEQYF	.	many	TRBV28	TRBJ2-7
TGTGCCAGTAGAAGCGGGAGTTGGCCCGGGGAGCTGTTTTTT	CASRSGSWPGELFF	TRBD2	many	TRBV28	TRBJ2-2
TGTGCCAGCAGCCGAACCCGGGGATCCTATGGCTACACCTTC	CASSRTRGSYGYTF	.	few	TRBV14	TRBJ1-2
TGTGCCAGCTCACCAAGGGGACTGGATGAGCAGTTCTTC	CASSPRGLDEQFF	.	.	TRBV18	TRBJ2-1
TGCAGCACTTTATCGTACCAAGAGACCCAGTACTTC	CSTLSYQETQYF	.	.	TRBV20-1	TRBJ2-5
TGTGCCAGCAAATCAGGATCGGGACTCTCCTCAAGGGCAGATACGCAGTATTTT	CASKSGSGLSSRADTQYF	.	.	TRBV6-2/TRBV6-3	TRBJ2-3
TGTGCCAGTAGTATGACGGCCATGAACACTGAAGCTTTCTTT	CASSMTAMNTEAFF	.	.	TRBV19	TRBJ1-1
TGTGCCATCAGGCCGACAGTTAGCACAGATACGCAGTATTTT	CAIRPTVSTDTQYF	.	few	TRBV10-3	TRBJ2-3
TGTGCCAGTAGTTGGACCAGCGGGGCTCCCTACAATGAGCAGTTCTTC	CASSWTSGAPYNEQFF	TRBD2	few	TRBV19	TRBJ2-1
TGCAGTGCTAGACAGGGGGCTGCTAATGAAAAACTGTTTTTT	CSARQGAANEKLFF	TRBD1	.	TRBV20-1	TRBJ1-4
TGTGCCAGCAGCCAAGGGGTAGCGGGACTGTACTTC	CASSQGVAGLYF	TRBD2	.	TRBV3-1	TRBJ2-4
TGTGCCAGCAGCCCCGCGCGGGTTGGGGAGCAGTACTTC	CASSPARVGEQYF	.	.	TRBV7-9	TRBJ2-7
TGTGCCACAATCGCGGGACAGGTCTCCTACGAGCAGTACTTC	CATIAGQVSYEQYF	TRBD1	many	TRBV9	TRBJ2-7
TGTGCCAGCAGTCCCGGGACCTCTTGGACGGAACTGTTTTTT	CASSPGTSWTELFF	.	many	TRBV12-3/TRBV12-4	TRBJ1-4
TGCAGCGCAGAGGACAGTTTGATGACTGAAGCTTTCTTT	CSAEDSLMTEAFF	.	many	TRBV29-1	TRBJ1-1
TGCGCCAGCAGCTTGGGGACAGTCCTCACAGATACGCAGTATTTT	CASSLGTVLTDTQYF	.	many	TRBV5-1	TRBJ2-3
TGTGCCAGCAGCTTAGATTCCGGCCGGGGGGGAACTGGACAAGAGACCCAGTACTTC	CASSLDSGRGGTGQETQYF	TRBD2	.	TRBV7-9	TRBJ2-5
TGTGCCAGCAGCTGGGAAAAGAACACTGAAGCTTTCTTT	CASSWEKNTEAFF	.	.	TRBV2	TRBJ1-1
TGTGCCAGCAGTGAAAGGCGGCTAGCGGGAGGATTTTCCGAGCAGTACTTC	CASSERRLAGGFSEQYF	TRBD2	.	TRBV2	TRBJ2-7
TGTGCCAGCAGTTTATCGAGCGGGGGGTGGGCAGATACGCAGTATTTT	CASSLSSGGWADTQYF	TRBD2	many	TRBV27	TRBJ2-3
TGTGCCAGCAGTTACGGGACAGGGGGCAGTCGGGAGACCCAGTACTTC	CASSYGTGGSRETQYF	TRBD1	many	TRBV6-2/TRBV6-3	TRBJ2-5
TGTGCCAGCAGCACGACCGACTATAATTCACCCCTCCACTTT	CASSTTDYNSPLHF	.	many	TRBV3-1	TRBJ1-6
TGTGCCAGCAGCCTAGAGGGGGCCAGGGGCGAGACCCAGTACTTC	CASSLEGARGETQYF	TRBD1	many	TRBV11-2	TRBJ2-5
TGTGCCAGCAGTCCAGGACAGGGTTGGCCATACAATGAGCAGTTCTTC	CASSPGQGWPYNEQFF	TRBD1	many	TRBV27	TRBJ2-1
TGTGCCAGCAGTGAAATGGGAGTAGGCACCTTC	CASSEMGVGTF	.	.	TRBV2	TRBJ1-2
TGTGCCAGCAGTGATAGGATCTCGGATGAGCAGTTCTTC	CASSDRISDEQFF	.	.	TRBV6-1	TRBJ2-1
TGCGCCAGCAGCCAAGATCGTAACAGTCCCTATGGCTACACCTTC	CASSQDRNSPYGYTF	.	few	TRBV4-1	TRBJ1-2
TGTGCCAGTAGCACCGGACCGACAGGACGACGCTATGGCTACACCTTC	CASSTGPTGRRYGYTF	.	.	TRBV19	TRBJ1-2
TGTGCCAGCTGGAGAGGAGGGGGCGCAGTGACTGAAGCTTTCTTT	CASWRGGGAVTEAFF	TRBD1	many	TRBV28	TRBJ1-1
TGTGCCAGCAGCTGGGAGGTACGAGCAGATACGCAGTATTTT	CASSWEVRADTQYF	.	many	TRBV7-2	TRBJ2-3
TGTGCCAGCAGCCCCGGACACCCTAGCGGGAGGGCCAGTCCTGCTAGCACAGATACGCAGTATTTT	CASSPGHPSGRASPASTDTQYF	TRBD2	.	TRBV12-3/TRBV12-4	TRBJ2-3
TGTGCCAGCAGTCTCCAGGCGGGTAGCGGGCCCTACGAGCAGTACTTC	CASSLQAGSGPYEQYF	TRBD2	few	TRBV27	TRBJ2-7
TGCGCCAGCAGCCGCGGGCCGTCCTACGAGCAGTACTTC	CASSRGPSYEQYF	.	.	TRBV4-1	TRBJ2-7
TGTGCCAGCAGCCCTTACGCGGGACAAGAGACCCAGTACTTC	CASSPYAGQETQYF	.	many	TRBV11-3	TRBJ2-5
TGCAGTGGTCCACCCTCCAATGCAGATACGCAGTATTTT	CSGPPSNADTQYF	.	few	TRBV20-1	TRBJ2-3
TGTGCCTGGAGGGTAGCGGGAGGATCTGAGACCCAGTACTTC	CAWRVAGGSETQYF	TRBD2	.	TRBV30	TRBJ2-5
TGTGCCAGCACCCCGGCCGCTAGCGGGAGGAACAATGAGCAGTTCTTC	CASTPAASGRNNEQFF	TRBD2	many	TRBV6-2/TRBV6-3	TRBJ2-1
TGTGCCAGCAAACCGGGACAGGGACAGATTGGCTACACCTTC	CASKPGQGQIGYTF	TRBD1	.	TRBV7-2	TRBJ1-2